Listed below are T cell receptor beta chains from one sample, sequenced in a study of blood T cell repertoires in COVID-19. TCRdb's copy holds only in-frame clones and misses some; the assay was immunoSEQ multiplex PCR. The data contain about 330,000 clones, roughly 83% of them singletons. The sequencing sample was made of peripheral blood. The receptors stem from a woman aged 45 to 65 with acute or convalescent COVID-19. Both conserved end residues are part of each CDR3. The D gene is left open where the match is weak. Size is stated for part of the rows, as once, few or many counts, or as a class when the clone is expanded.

TGTGCCAGCAGCGTAGGGGCGGGAGGGGCTGAGCAGTTCTTC	CASSVGAGGAEQFF	.	TRBJ2-1	TRBD2	TRBV9
TGTGCCAGCAGCCCGGGACAGGGCTCCGGGGAGCTGTTTTTT	CASSPGQGSGELFF	.	TRBJ2-2	TRBD1	TRBV7-2
TGTGCCAGCAGCCAACTAGCTAGGGCAGATACGCAGTATTTT	CASSQLARADTQYF	.	TRBJ2-3	.	TRBV3-1/TRBV3-2
TGCAGTGCAAGGAGTATCAATGAGCAGTTCTTC	CSARSINEQFF	.	TRBJ2-1	.	TRBV20-1
TGTGCCAGCAGCTATCCGGGACAGGGTCGTGATGAGCAGTTCTTC	CASSYPGQGRDEQFF	.	TRBJ2-1	TRBD1	TRBV5-4
TGTGCCAGCAGCTTAGGGAAACGGCCCAGGACTGAAGCTTTCTTT	CASSLGKRPRTEAFF	.	TRBJ1-1	.	TRBV7-2
TGTGCCAGCAGTGCGCAGGGTCCCGGGGAGCTGTTTTTT	CASSAQGPGELFF	.	TRBJ2-2	.	TRBV2
TGTGCCAGCAGCTTTTCGGCTAGCGGGAGCTACAATGAGCAGTTCTTC	CASSFSASGSYNEQFF	.	TRBJ2-1	TRBD2	TRBV7-2
TGCAGTGCTAGAGGACGGGATGAGCAGTTCTTC	CSARGRDEQFF	once	TRBJ2-1	.	TRBV20-1
TGTGCCTGGAGTGTTGGGACAGGGTACTATGGCTACACCTTC	CAWSVGTGYYGYTF	.	TRBJ1-2	TRBD1	TRBV30
TGCGCCAGCAGCTTGGTGGCCGATCTCTATGGCTACACCTTC	CASSLVADLYGYTF	.	TRBJ1-2	.	TRBV5-1
TGTGCCAGCAGCTTGGGGCTCCTGGAGGACTATGGCTACACCTTC	CASSLGLLEDYGYTF	.	TRBJ1-2	.	TRBV5-4
TGTGCCAGCAGTTTTCCCCAGGGCAGTAACACTGAAGCTTTCTTT	CASSFPQGSNTEAFF	.	TRBJ1-1	.	TRBV28
TGTGCCAGCAGTTTGGCAGGGGCCTACGAGCAGTACTTC	CASSLAGAYEQYF	once	TRBJ2-7	.	TRBV27
TGTGCCAGCAGTTTAGGGGGGGGAGGCGAGCAGTACTTC	CASSLGGGGEQYF	.	TRBJ2-7	TRBD2	TRBV12-3/TRBV12-4
TGCGCCAGCAGCCAAGATTCGGCGGGGTCGGACGAGCAGTACTTC	CASSQDSAGSDEQYF	.	TRBJ2-7	.	TRBV4-3
TGTGCCTGGACTCCAGGGTATTCCTATAATTCACCCCTCCACTTT	CAWTPGYSYNSPLHF	.	TRBJ1-6	.	TRBV30
TGTGCCACCAGTGATTTCTCACAGAACTATGGCTACACCTTC	CATSDFSQNYGYTF	.	TRBJ1-2	.	TRBV24-1
TGCAGCGTTCCAGGACAGGGAAGGAACATTCAGTACTTC	CSVPGQGRNIQYF	.	TRBJ2-4	TRBD1	TRBV29-1
TGCGCCAGCAGCCAAGGACTAGCGTCCACCGGGGAGCTGTTTTTT	CASSQGLASTGELFF	.	TRBJ2-2	TRBD2	TRBV4-1
TGTGCCAGCCTTGGGACAGGCGGTGGAAACACCATATATTTT	CASLGTGGGNTIYF	.	TRBJ1-3	TRBD1	TRBV28
TGTGCCAGCAGAAGGACAGCGAACACTGAAGCTTTCTTT	CASRRTANTEAFF	.	TRBJ1-1	.	TRBV2
TGCGCCAGTGGAAATACAGGGGGACCACGAGATACGCAGTATTTT	CASGNTGGPRDTQYF	.	TRBJ2-3	TRBD1	TRBV5-1